This T cell receptor beta chain is from a study of early T cells in non-severe SARS-CoV-2 infection. At the level of the study: The sequenced material was bulk RNA from unsorted whole blood, and its chains were unpaired.

The germline V gene encodes CDR1 SGHTS and CDR2 YDEGEE. This CDR3 is 17 amino acids long. Between the trimmed V and J ends, which lost 0 bases and 0 bases, there was a span of 13 bases. Researchers tagged individual cDNA molecules with unique molecular identifiers. TCRdb re-derived calls from the 5' RACE reads in MiXCR, one entry per CDR3 protein. Of 35,000 to 45,000 distinct CDR3 sequences listed, 9% to 15% are singletons. This clonotype was counted a few times. Specimen: whole blood. The source is an adult who was a healthcare worker with PCR-confirmed SARS-CoV-2 infection or an uninfected control (not recorded which). V gene TRBV5-8 combines with J gene TRBJ1-3; D is perhaps TRBD1 (5 bases). In DNA form, the CDR3 reads TGTGCCAGCAGCTTGGGGCAGGGAAGACTCTCTGGAAACACCATATATTTT. Translated, it gives CASSLGQGRLSGNTIYF.